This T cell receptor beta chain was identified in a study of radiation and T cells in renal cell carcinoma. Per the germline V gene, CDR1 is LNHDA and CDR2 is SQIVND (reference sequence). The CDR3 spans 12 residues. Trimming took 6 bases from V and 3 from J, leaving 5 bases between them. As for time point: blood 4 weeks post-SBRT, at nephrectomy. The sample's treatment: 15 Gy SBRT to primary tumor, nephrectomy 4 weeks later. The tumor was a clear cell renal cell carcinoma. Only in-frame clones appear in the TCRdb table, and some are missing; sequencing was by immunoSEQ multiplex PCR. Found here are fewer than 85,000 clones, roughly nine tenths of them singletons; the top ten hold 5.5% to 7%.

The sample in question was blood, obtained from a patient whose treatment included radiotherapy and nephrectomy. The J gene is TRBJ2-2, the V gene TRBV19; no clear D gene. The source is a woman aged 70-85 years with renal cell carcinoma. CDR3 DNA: TGTGCCAGTAGGGGGTACACCGGGGAGCTGTTTTTT. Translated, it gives CASRGYTGELFF.